The 4 T cell receptor beta chains in this list originate from one sample, sequenced in a study of T cell repertoires in cytomegalovirus infection. TCRdb re-derived calls from the reads in MiXCR, one entry per CDR3 protein. The table has approximately 990,000 distinct CDR3 sequences, roughly 31% seen once. No antigen has been identified for these receptors. Sequenced here: cultured CD8+ T cells from PBMCs, sampled from culture after CMV antigen stimulation. The origin of the receptors is a human donor in good health (CMV status not recorded). Some clones in this sample may be carry-over from other donors' samples.

This clonotype has a count of ten or more. For the CDR3, the DNA is TGTGCCAGCAGCTTACTAGCGGGCACGAACACCGGGGAGCTGTTTTTT. It is translated as CASSLLAGTNTGELFF. The chain has TRBV7-6 and TRBJ2-2; 8 bases are shared with TRBD2. V dropped 2 bases and J dropped 0; count of bases not matched to a gene: 2. The CDR3 has 16 residues. Looked up from germline, CDR1 is SGHVS and CDR2 is FNYEAQ.

The CDR3 DNA follows: TGCGCCAGCAGCCAAGAGGTCGGAGCTAGCGGGGGCCCAGCAGATACGCAGTATTTT. It specifies CASSQEVGASGGPADTQYF. The genes are TRBV4-3 and TRBJ2-3; TRBD2 agrees at 10 bases. CDR3 length: 19 residues. CDR1 and CDR2 (germline): LGHNA, YSLEER. V lost 0 bases, J lost 4 bases, and 13 bases stayed unmatched.

The rearrangement joins TRBV27 to TRBJ1-5, with D perhaps TRBD1 (5 bases). The CDR3 sequence is 13 residues long. Trimming took off 5 bases at V and 7 bases at J, with 12 bases between the two ends. Per germline, CDR1 MNHEY and CDR2 SMNVEV (reference sequence). The CDR3 DNA reads TGTGCCAGCAGTAACACCCGGACACAGCCCCAGCATTTT. It specifies CASSNTRTQPQHF.

This clonotype has a handful of counts. DNA for the CDR3: TGTGCCAGCAGTTATTCCACAGTACAGGGCCCCCAAGAGACCCAGTACTTC. This encodes CASSYSTVQGPQETQYF. V gene TRBV6-6 combines with J gene TRBJ2-5, with D perhaps matching TRBD1 (6 bases). The CDR3 runs to 17 residues. CDR1 is MNHNY and CDR2 is SVGAGI in the germline V gene (reference sequence). Trimming shortened V by 3 bases and J by 1 base, and 18 bases separated the two germline ends.